The next 2 T cell receptor beta chains were all read from a single sample in a study of blood T cells in healthy people across ages. Combining a sample-barcoded 5' primer with a J-beta primer mix, a second PCR ran for about 7 to 11 cycles. TCRdb reanalysed the 5' RACE reads using MiXCR and keeps one entry per CDR3 protein. The sample lists hundreds of thousands of distinct CDR3 sequences, nearly 25% seen once, with approximately 8.7% in the top ten. Another study also made use of these data, one on T cells of mothers and their children.

The specimen was blood. The origin of the receptors is a boy younger than 18 in good health.

This clonotype was picked up many times. The chain recombines TRBV4-1 with TRBJ2-1; 9 bases map to TRBD2. This CDR3 contains 18 residues. Germline CDR1 reads MGHRA; CDR2 reads YSYEKL. Trimming at V came to 0 bases and at J to 6 bases, leaving 12 bases not matched to a gene. CDR3 sequence: CASSQDFFSATSGNEQFF. CDR3 in DNA: TGCGCCAGCAGCCAAGATTTCTTCTCGGCGACTAGCGGCAATGAGCAGTTCTTC.

V gene TRBV5-5 combines with J gene TRBJ1-4; D gene uncertain. The germline V and J ends were trimmed by 4 bases and 8 bases, with 15 bases remaining between them. Germline CDR1 and CDR2: SGHKS and YYEKEE (reference sequence). The CDR3 loop spans 14 amino acids. The CDR3 nucleotides read TGTGCCAGCAGCCCATCTGGACGGTTCGAAAAACTGTTTTTT. It encodes CASSPSGRFEKLFF.